This entry lists 30 T cell receptor beta chains sequenced from one sample in a study of shared clonotypes between healthy human individuals. The table came from immunoSEQ multiplex PCR; TCRdb's copy has only in-frame clones and leaves some out. Here the sample spans millions of clones, around 95% being singletons. Sequenced sample: naive CD4+ T cells sorted from blood. Regarding subset: CD45RA+ positively selected. The receptor source for this set is a man between 18 and 35 years old in good health.

V is TRBV18 and J is TRBJ1-5, with a weak D call TRBD1 (5 bases). The CDR3 runs 15 residues. Per germline, CDR1 KGHSH and CDR2 LQKENI. With 2 bases removed from V and 3 bases from J, the gap between germline ends came to 11 bases. CDR3 sequence: CASSPRGRVNQPQHF. The CDR3 nucleotides are TGTGCCAGCTCACCAAGGGGCCGTGTCAATCAGCCCCAGCATTTT.

In regard to this clone: Additional DNA sequences in this sample encode the identical CDR3. The chain uses TRBV5-1 and TRBJ1-1; D gene uncertain. The CDR3 runs to 13 residues. Germline values: CDR1 SGHRS, CDR2 YFSETQ. V lost 0 bases to trimming and J lost 3 bases, with 6 bases between them. In DNA, the CDR3 is TGCGCCAGCAGCTTGGAGTCCCACACTGAAGCTTTCTTT. Amino acids: CASSLESHTEAFF.

The chain couples TRBV27 to TRBJ2-7, with no clear D. V lost 2 bases to trimming and J lost 0 bases, with 11 bases between them. CDR3 length: 15 amino acids. From germline, CDR1 is MNHEY and CDR2 SMNVEV (reference sequence). Here the CDR3 reads CASSLRPDRSYEQYF. The CDR3 nucleotides are TGTGCCAGCAGTTTAAGGCCGGACCGCTCCTACGAGCAGTACTTC.

A word on this clone: This could be a read error, since a much larger clone is one nucleotide away. This sequence joins TRBV5-4 and TRBJ1-1; TRBD1 might be the D (6 bases). The CDR3 is 14 amino acids. Germline lookup yields CDR1 SGHNT and CDR2 YYREEE (reference sequence). With 0 bases removed from V and 1 base from J, the gap between germline ends came to 7 bases. The CDR3 protein is CASSLGQANTEAFF. CDR3 nucleotides: TGTGCCAGCAGCTTGGGACAGGCGAACACTGAAGCTTTCTTT.

CDR3: CASSSVSGTDTQYF. CDR3 nucleotides: TGTGCCAGTAGTTCGGTCAGCGGCACAGATACGCAGTATTTT. The V gene is TRBV19, the J gene TRBJ2-3; D is unresolved. Germline V gives CDR1 LNHDA, CDR2 SQIVND (reference sequence). Deletions cut 5 bases from V and 1 base from J, with 10 bases between. CDR3 length equals 14 residues.

For this clone: Other DNA sequences from this sample encode an identical CDR3 as well. This chain connects TRBV6-5 to TRBJ2-7; 7 nucleotides align to TRBD1. Germline V gene lookup returns CDR1 MNHEY and CDR2 SVGAGI. This CDR3 contains 13 residues. With 5 bases clipped from V and 4 bases from J, the junction kept 5 bases outside the gene matches. CDR3 sequence reads: CASSRTGPYEQYF. CDR3 bases: TGTGCCAGCAGTCGGACAGGACCATACGAGCAGTACTTC.

Regarding this clone: Different DNA sequences within this sample yield the same CDR3. The rearrangement links TRBV10-3 to TRBJ2-7; 8 bases are a match to TRBD1. The V segment lost 4 bases and the J segment 4 bases; nucleotides outside the gene matches: 0. Germline V gene lookup returns CDR1 ENHRY and CDR2 SYGVKD. This CDR3 has 12 amino acids. The CDR3 bases are TGTGCCATCAGTGGGACAGGGTACGAGCAGTACTTC. It is translated as CAISGTGYEQYF.

The rearrangement links TRBV5-1 to TRBJ1-1; D unresolved. Germline V gene data show CDR1 as SGHRS and CDR2 as YFSETQ. The V end lost 0 bases, the J end lost 4 bases, and 4 bases lay between the germline ends. The CDR3 is made up of 12 amino acids. CDR3 sequence (DNA): TGCGCCAGCAGCTTGGATAGCACTGAAGCTTTCTTT. Its translation is CASSLDSTEAFF.

This clone was detected a few times. The chain has TRBV30 and TRBJ2-2; perhaps TRBD1 as D (6 bases). Germline CDR1 is GTSNPN and CDR2 is SVGIG (reference sequence). This CDR3 spans 14 amino acids. V gave up 7 bases and J gave up 1 base, with 13 bases separating them. The CDR3 DNA follows: TGTGCCTTACGGTTCAGGGGGAACACCGGGGAGCTGTTTTTT. Protein: CALRFRGNTGELFF.

V and J are TRBV5-1 and TRBJ2-2; D is possibly TRBD1 (6 bases). This CDR3 has 17 amino acids. V was trimmed by 2 bases and J by 6 bases, leaving 20 bases between them. Per the germline V gene, CDR1 is SGHRS and CDR2 is YFSETQ. This CDR3 is CASSFGGGPGGAGELFF. The CDR3 DNA follows: TGCGCCAGCAGCTTTGGTGGGGGCCCTGGGGGAGCCGGGGAGCTGTTTTTT.

This chain links TRBV28 with TRBJ1-5, with D unresolved. Deletions cut 2 bases from V and 11 bases from J, with 7 bases between. Germline V CDR1 and CDR2: MDHEN, SYDVKM. The CDR3 sequence is 11 residues long. CDR3 in DNA: TGTGCCAGCAGTTTAACCGGGGCCCAGCATTTT. Encoded protein: CASSLTGAQHF.

The chain employs TRBV5-1 and TRBJ2-2; 8 positions match TRBD1. Germline V gene data show CDR1 as SGHRS and CDR2 as YFSETQ. V gave up 4 bases and J gave up 1 base; unmatched junction bases: 3. The CDR3 extends over 15 amino acids. The CDR3 spells CASSHGQGNTGELFF. CDR3 in DNA: TGCGCCAGCAGCCACGGACAGGGGAACACCGGGGAGCTGTTTTTT.

This clone was counted once. The CDR3 spells CASSLRTSGTYEQYF. Here the CDR3 DNA reads TGTGCCAGCAGTCTTAGGACTAGCGGAACCTACGAGCAGTACTTC. This chain connects TRBV28 to TRBJ2-7; 10 bases fit TRBD2. Germline V gene lookup returns CDR1 MDHEN and CDR2 SYDVKM. The CDR3 loop spans 15 amino acids. The trim removed 5 bases at V and 2 bases at J, leaving 6 bases unmatched.

The chain employs TRBV7-2 and TRBJ2-7, with 9 bases lining up with TRBD2. There are 14 residues in the CDR3. The germline CDR1 and CDR2 sequences are SGHTA and FQGNSA. V lost 1 base, J lost 6 bases, and 4 bases stayed unmatched. CDR3 residues: CASSLGGTSSEQYF. The CDR3 DNA reads as TGTGCCAGCAGCTTAGGCGGGACTAGCTCCGAGCAGTACTTC.

This chain uses TRBV7-2 with TRBJ1-3, with D unclear. CDR1 is SGHTA, CDR2 FQGNSA, per germline. Trimming cost V 1 base and J 4 bases, with 14 bases left between them. This CDR3 comprises 16 residues. CDR3 nucleotides: TGTGCCAGCAGCTTAGTAATAGGGATTTACGGAAACACCATATATTTT. It encodes CASSLVIGIYGNTIYF. The full variable domain, completed using reference TRBV7-2 and TRBJ1-3, is GAGVSQSPSNKVTEKGKDVELRCDPISGHTALYWYRQSLGQGLEFLIYFQGNSAPDKSGLPSDRFSAERTGGSVSTLTIQRTQQEDSAVYLCASSLVIGIYGNTIYFGEGSWLTVV.

The chain is built from TRBV25-1 and TRBJ2-3, with D perhaps given as TRBD1 or TRBD2 (6 bases each). V lost 9 bases and J 6 bases, leaving 16 bases between the germline ends. Looked up from germline, CDR1 is MGHDK and CDR2 is SYGVNS. The CDR3 sequence is 13 residues long. The CDR3 spells CASNFPGADTQYF. The DNA for the CDR3 is TGTGCCAGTAACTTCCCGGGGGCGGATACGCAGTATTTT.

The chain combines TRBV4-1 with TRBJ2-7, with D unresolved. The germline V gene has CDR1 MGHRA and CDR2 YSYEKL. Trimming left V 1 base short and J 7 bases short, with 8 bases between. The CDR3 spans 12 residues. The DNA of the CDR3 is TGCGCCAGCAGCCAAGTCGCGGAGGAGCAGTACTTC. Translation: CASSQVAEEQYF.

This chain connects TRBV7-2 to TRBJ2-5, with D hard to call. The V gene lost 2 bases and the J gene lost 3 bases, with 10 bases spanning the gap. CDR3 length: 14 amino acids. Germline CDR1 and CDR2: SGHTA and FQGNSA. CDR3: CASSLYPGEETQYF. The CDR3 DNA follows: TGTGCCAGCAGCTTATACCCAGGAGAAGAGACCCAGTACTTC.

The V and J genes are TRBV29-1 and TRBJ1-5; possible D gene TRBD1, 5 bases. V lost 4 bases to trimming and J lost 2 bases, with 15 bases between them. CDR1 is SQVTM, CDR2 ANQGSEA, per germline. The length of the CDR3 is 15 residues. CDR3 sequence: CSVVSSTGGNQPQHF. In DNA, the CDR3 is TGCAGCGTTGTTTCCTCAACAGGTGGCAATCAGCCCCAGCATTTT. The full variable domain, completed using reference TRBV29-1 and TRBJ1-5, is SAVISQKPSRDICQRGTSLTIQCQVDSQVTMMFWYRQQPGQSLTLIATANQGSEATYESGFVIDKFPISRPNLTFSTLTVSNMSPEDSSIYLCSVVSSTGGNQPQHFGDGTRLSIL.

The chain carries TRBV29-1 and TRBJ2-2; TRBD1 aligns across 7 bases. The CDR3 is 16 residues long. Losses at the gene ends were 0 bases for V and 2 bases for J; bases not matched to a gene: 6. Germline V gives CDR1 SQVTM, CDR2 ANQGSEA. In DNA form, the CDR3 reads TGCAGCGTTGAAGATCGAGGGACAGTCAACACCGGGGAGCTGTTTTTT. Protein product: CSVEDRGTVNTGELFF.

Remarks on this clone: Other DNA sequences in the sample encode the same CDR3. The rearrangement uses TRBV18 and TRBJ2-7; D tentatively reads TRBD1 or TRBD2 (5 bases each). The CDR3 consists of 11 residues. With 2 bases removed from V and 7 bases from J, the gap between germline ends came to 6 bases. Germline loops: CDR1 KGHSH, CDR2 LQKENI. As DNA, the CDR3 is TGTGCCAGCTCACCAGGGGGAGAGCAGTACTTC. Protein product: CASSPGGEQYF.

The V gene is TRBV19, the J gene TRBJ1-2; the D gene is possibly TRBD1 (5 bases). CDR3 length equals 15 residues. Trimming shortened V by 2 bases and J by 4 bases, and 14 bases separated the two germline ends. Germline assignment: CDR1 LNHDA and CDR2 SQIVND (reference sequence). The CDR3 nucleotides read TGTGCCAGTAGTATATCGAGTCGGGGACCCTATGGCTACACCTTC. Residues: CASSISSRGPYGYTF. The full variable domain, in which reference TRBV19 and TRBJ1-2 provide the parts outside the CDR3, is DGGITQSPKYLFRKEGQNVTLSCEQNLNHDAMYWYRQDPGQGLRLIYYSQIVNDFQKGDIAEGYSVSREKKESFPLTVTSAQKNPTAFYLCASSISSRGPYGYTFGSGTRLTVV.

The chain carries TRBV6-5 and TRBJ1-1, with D maybe TRBD1 (6 bases). Germline V gives CDR1 MNHEY, CDR2 SVGAGI. This CDR3 contains 13 residues. V lost 7 bases and J lost 3, with 12 bases in between. This CDR3 reads CASIRQGYTEAFF. The CDR3 DNA reads TGTGCCAGCATCCGGCAGGGGTACACTGAAGCTTTCTTT.

The chain is built from TRBV5-4 and TRBJ2-2; TRBD1 or TRBD2 may be the D gene (5 bases each). The germline gives CDR1 SGHNT, CDR2 YYREEE (reference sequence). Trimming pared 4 bases from V and 6 bases from J, leaving 16 bases between. This CDR3 comprises 15 residues. The CDR3 loop is CASSPVGGAAGELFF. The DNA for the CDR3 is TGTGCCAGCAGCCCCGTTGGGGGTGCAGCCGGGGAGCTGTTTTTT.

The genes are TRBV5-4 and TRBJ2-7; a weak D match, TRBD1 (6 bases). Trimming took off 2 bases at V and 2 bases at J, with 20 bases between the two ends. Germline lookup yields CDR1 SGHNT and CDR2 YYREEE (reference sequence). CDR3 length: 17 amino acids. Written as DNA, the CDR3 is TGTGCCAGCAGCTTAGCACAGGGTGGAAGAAATCCCTACGAGCAGTACTTC. This codes for CASSLAQGGRNPYEQYF. Drawing the rest from reference TRBV5-4 and TRBJ2-7, the complete variable domain is ETGVTQSPTHLIKTRGQQVTLRCSSQSGHNTVSWYQQALGQGPQFIFQYYREEENGRGNFPPRFSGLQFPNYSSELNVNALELDDSALYLCASSLAQGGRNPYEQYFGPGTRLTVT.

This clone was detected only once. The genes are TRBV27 and TRBJ2-7; D call uncertain. The CDR3 consists of 15 residues. Germline CDR1 and CDR2: MNHEY and SMNVEV (reference sequence). The ends were cut back, 3 bases at V and 3 bases at J, with 15 bases in the middle. The CDR3 here is CASSFSSRLYYEQYF. The CDR3 DNA sequence: TGTGCCAGCAGTTTTTCGTCAAGACTCTACTACGAGCAGTACTTC.

Points on this clone: Other nucleotide sequences in the sample specify the same CDR3. The chain combines TRBV30 with TRBJ2-7; unclear D gene. Between the trimmed V and J ends, which lost 2 bases and 0 bases, there was a span of 5 bases. The CDR3 has 12 residues. Germline V CDR1 and CDR2: GTSNPN, SVGIG (reference sequence). The CDR3 sequence: CAWSTVSYEQYF. In DNA, the CDR3 is TGTGCCTGGAGTACGGTCTCCTACGAGCAGTACTTC.

The chain joins TRBV10-3 to TRBJ2-7; D not certain. V lost 5 bases to trimming and J lost 2 bases, with 13 bases between them. This CDR3 contains 14 residues. Germline V lookup: CDR1 ENHRY, CDR2 SYGVKD. Here the CDR3 DNA reads TGTGCCATCAGTTCCCTGACGGAGACCTACGAGCAGTACTTC. It codes for CAISSLTETYEQYF.

The chain uses TRBV5-5 and TRBJ1-5; D gene ambiguous. CDR1 and CDR2 from the germline V gene are SGHKS and YYEKEE (reference sequence). V shed 1 base and J shed 2 bases, with 10 bases lying between them. There are 15 residues in the CDR3. The CDR3 DNA is TGTGCCAGCAGCTTGCCCGGGAACGGCAATCAGCCCCAGCATTTT. It specifies CASSLPGNGNQPQHF. Combining the CDR3 with reference TRBV5-5 and TRBJ1-5 gives the whole variable domain DAGVTQSPTHLIKTRGQQVTLRCSPISGHKSVSWYQQVLGQGPQFIFQYYEKEERGRGNFPDRFSARQFPNYSSELNVNALLLGDSALYLCASSLPGNGNQPQHFGDGTRLSIL.

The rearrangement uses TRBV7-2 and TRBJ2-1; a weak D match, TRBD2 (5 bases). Germline V gene data show CDR1 as SGHTA and CDR2 as FQGNSA. The CDR3 is 16 amino acids. Between the trimmed V and J ends, which lost 5 bases and 3 bases, there was a span of 17 bases. The CDR3 DNA sequence: TGTGCCAGCAGCACCCATGCACGGGGTTTCTACAATGAGCAGTTCTTC. Translating it yields CASSTHARGFYNEQFF.